The rows below give T cell receptor beta chains drawn from one sample of a study of T cells after yellow fever vaccination. Using its own MiXCR run on the 5' RACE reads, TCRdb lists one record per CDR3 protein. Among 500,000 to 650,000 distinct CDR3 sequences listed, about 17% were seen once. This specimen was PBMCs, taken about 5 days after the first yellow fever vaccination. The source is a man between 18 and 35 years old who received the YFV17D yellow fever vaccine. Both conserved end residues are part of each CDR3. The D gene is left open where the match is weak. Rows may omit the clone size; those that give it use once, few, many or a size class.

d_gene,j_gene,v_gene,abundance,CDR3nt,CDR3aa
NA,TRBJ2-6,TRBV20-1,NA,TGCAGTGCTAGAGATCGGCGGACGAACTCTGGGGCCAACGTCCTGACTTTC,CSARDRRTNSGANVLTF
TRBD1,TRBJ2-7,TRBV11-1,NA,TGTGCCAGCAGCGCCGCGACAGGGGACCCCGAGCAGTACTTC,CASSAATGDPEQYF
TRBD1,TRBJ2-5,TRBV20-1,many,TGCAGTGCTAGACGGACAGGGAAAGAGACCCAGTACTTC,CSARRTGKETQYF
NA,TRBJ1-2,TRBV28,NA,TGTGCCAGCAGTTTAACGACAGCTCCGGAAGGCTACACCTTC,CASSLTTAPEGYTF
NA,TRBJ2-2,TRBV24-1,many,TGTGCCACCAGTGGACAGGACACCGGGGAGCTGTTTTTT,CATSGQDTGELFF
NA,TRBJ2-2,TRBV2,NA,TGTGCCAGCAGTGACGACCCAGCTCCCGGGGAGCTGTTTTTT,CASSDDPAPGELFF
NA,TRBJ1-3,TRBV12-3/TRBV12-4,NA,TGTGCCAGCACCCTCCAGTCGGGAAACACCATATATTTT,CASTLQSGNTIYF
NA,TRBJ2-3,TRBV18,many,TGTGCCAGCTCACCACCGAGGGGAGGCCCAGATACGCAGTATTTT,CASSPPRGGPDTQYF
NA,TRBJ1-5,TRBV12-5,NA,TGTGCTAGTGCCCAGGGCCAAAGCAATCAGCCCCAGCATTTT,CASAQGQSNQPQHF
NA,TRBJ2-5,TRBV29-1,few,TGCAGCGTTCCCATAGGTCCAGGGAGGGAGACCCAGTACTTC,CSVPIGPGRETQYF
TRBD2,TRBJ2-5,TRBV20-1,NA,TGCAGTGCTACGACTAGCGGGGGGAGCAGAGCCCAGTACTTC,CSATTSGGSRAQYF
NA,TRBJ2-7,TRBV3-1,few,TGTGCCAGCAGCCAAGATTCAGGCTACGAGCAGTACTTC,CASSQDSGYEQYF
TRBD2,TRBJ2-3,TRBV19,NA,TGTGCCAGTAGTAGGGAGGGCTGGCGGGGACTCACAGATACGCAGTATTTT,CASSREGWRGLTDTQYF
TRBD2,TRBJ2-5,TRBV7-2,NA,TGTGCCAGCAGCTTAGGAGCGGGGGGTGAATGGCCCCAGTACTTC,CASSLGAGGEWPQYF
NA,TRBJ2-2,TRBV6-2/TRBV6-3,many,TGTGCCAGCAGTTACCGCCGACTAGTCCCCATTACGAACACCGGGGAGCTGTTTTTT,CASSYRRLVPITNTGELFF
TRBD2,TRBJ2-3,TRBV11-2,few,TGTGCCAGCAGCTTAGGCCCCCGGGGGGGGTGGGGCACAGATACGCAGTATTTT,CASSLGPRGGWGTDTQYF
NA,TRBJ2-4,TRBV7-9,many,TGTGCCAGCAGCTTTCAGGGGTCTCCAAACATTCAGTACTTC,CASSFQGSPNIQYF
NA,TRBJ2-4,TRBV6-2/TRBV6-3,few,TGTGCCAGCACCTCCCTGGAGGGCTGGGGCGCCAAAAACATTCAGTACTTC,CASTSLEGWGAKNIQYF
TRBD1,TRBJ2-7,TRBV5-1,few,TGCGCCAGCAGCTTGTGGACAGGGGAGGGTGAGCAGTACTTC,CASSLWTGEGEQYF
TRBD1,TRBJ1-3,TRBV20-1,many,TGCAGTGCTAGGGTTACCACAGGGGCTGGAAACACCATATATTTT,CSARVTTGAGNTIYF
TRBD2,TRBJ2-3,TRBV5-6,NA,TGTGCCAGCTGGGGGGGGACTTACACAGATACGCAGTATTTT,CASWGGTYTDTQYF
TRBD2,TRBJ2-7,TRBV18,NA,TGTGCCAGCTCTCGGGGGGTTACCTACGAGCAGTACTTC,CASSRGVTYEQYF
NA,TRBJ1-2,TRBV19,NA,TGTGCCAGTAGTATTGCTCAGGGGTTTGCTGGCTACACCTTC,CASSIAQGFAGYTF
NA,TRBJ1-1,TRBV3-1,NA,TGTGCCAGCAGCCAAGGTGGCGGGGCGGCTCAGAACACTGAAGCTTTCTTT,CASSQGGGAAQNTEAFF
NA,TRBJ2-7,TRBV6-5,few,TGTGCCAGCAGTTACGGGGGGGCGAGCTCCTACGAGCAGTACTTC,CASSYGGASSYEQYF
NA,TRBJ2-4,TRBV11-2,NA,TGTGCCAGCAGCTTAGGGTGGGCAGGGGTTGAAGCCAAAAACATTCAGTACTTC,CASSLGWAGVEAKNIQYF
TRBD2,TRBJ2-5,TRBV29-1,NA,TGCAGCGTTGATCCAGGGCGGGGGTACCAAGAGACCCAGTACTTC,CSVDPGRGYQETQYF
NA,TRBJ2-7,TRBV3-1,many,TGTGCCAGCAGCCAAGAAGGCTCCTACGAGCAGTACTTC,CASSQEGSYEQYF
NA,TRBJ2-3,TRBV20-1,NA,TGCAGTGCCCCTCGCAGGGCAGATACGCAGTATTTT,CSAPRRADTQYF